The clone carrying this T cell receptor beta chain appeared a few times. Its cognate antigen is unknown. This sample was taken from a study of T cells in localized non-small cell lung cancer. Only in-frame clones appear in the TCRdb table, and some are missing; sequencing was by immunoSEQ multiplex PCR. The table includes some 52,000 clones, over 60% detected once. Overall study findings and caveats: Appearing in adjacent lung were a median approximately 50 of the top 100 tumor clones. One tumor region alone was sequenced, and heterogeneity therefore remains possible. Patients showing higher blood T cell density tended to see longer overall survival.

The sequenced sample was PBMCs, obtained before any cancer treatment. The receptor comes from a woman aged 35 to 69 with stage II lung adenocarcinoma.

The CDR3 DNA sequence: TGTGCCAGCAGTTTAATTGGGGGCCGCGATAATTCACCCCTCCACTTT. Translation gives CASSLIGGRDNSPLHF. The chain recombines TRBV27 with TRBJ1-6, with TRBD1 as a possible D gene (6 bases). Trimming pared 2 bases from V and 5 bases from J, leaving 13 bases between. CDR3 length equals 16 residues. Germline V lookup: CDR1 MNHEY, CDR2 SMNVEV (reference sequence).